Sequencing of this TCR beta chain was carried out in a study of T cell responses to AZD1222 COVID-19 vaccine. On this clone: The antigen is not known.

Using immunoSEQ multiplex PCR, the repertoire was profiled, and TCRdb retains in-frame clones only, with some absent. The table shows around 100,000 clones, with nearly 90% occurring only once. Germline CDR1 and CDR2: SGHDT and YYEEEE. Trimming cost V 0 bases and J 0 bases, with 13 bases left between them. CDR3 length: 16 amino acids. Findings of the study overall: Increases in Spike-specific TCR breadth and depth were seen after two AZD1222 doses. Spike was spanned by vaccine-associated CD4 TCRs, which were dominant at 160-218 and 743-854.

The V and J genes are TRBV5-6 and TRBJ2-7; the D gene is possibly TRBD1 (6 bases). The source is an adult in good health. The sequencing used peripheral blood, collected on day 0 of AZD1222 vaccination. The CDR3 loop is CASSLVSGTPSYEQYF. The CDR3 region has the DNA TGTGCCAGCAGCTTGGTTAGTGGGACACCCTCCTACGAGCAGTACTTC.